These 9 T cell receptor beta chains came from one sample sequenced in a study of blood T cell repertoires in COVID-19. Profiled with immunoSEQ multiplex PCR; TCRdb holds only in-frame clones, not every one. In the table there are about 210,000 clones, about nine tenths of which are singletons. The sample taken for sequencing was PBMCs or T cells enriched from blood (not recorded which). The receptors were sampled from a young man in a cohort exposed to, infected with or recovered from COVID-19 (not recorded which).

This clone appeared a single time. The gene calls are TRBV7-3 and TRBJ2-7; D is perhaps TRBD2 (6 bases). The V end was cut by 8 bases, the J end by 6 bases, with 11 bases between. This CDR3 spans 11 amino acids. Germline V lookup: CDR1 SGHTA, CDR2 FQGTGA. Here the CDR3 reads CASGAGREQYF. CDR3 bases: TGTGCCAGCGGAGCGGGCCGCGAGCAGTACTTC. The full variable domain, with the rest looked up from reference TRBV7-3 and TRBJ2-7, is GAGVSQTPSNKVTEKGKYVELRCDPISGHTALYWYRQSLGQGPEFLIYFQGTGAADDSGLPNDRFFAVRPEGSVSTLKIQRTERGDSAVYLCASGAGREQYFGPGTRLTVT.

The chain links TRBV2 to TRBJ2-3; D may be TRBD1 (7 bases). CDR1 is SNHLY, CDR2 FYNNEI, per germline. The CDR3 runs 15 residues. The V end was cut by 5 bases, the J end by 5 bases, with 17 bases between. CDR3 nucleotide sequence: TGTGCCAGCAGTAACGGCGGGACAGCCAGAGATACGCAGTATTTT. Its translation: CASSNGGTARDTQYF.

Points on this clone: Other nucleotide sequences in the sample specify the same CDR3. The chain employs TRBV5-1 and TRBJ1-1; the D is unclear. CDR3 length: 13 amino acids. The V gene lost 0 bases and the J gene lost 1 base, with 4 bases spanning the gap. Germline CDR1 and CDR2: SGHRS and YFSETQ. This CDR3 reads CASSLGGNTEAFF. The CDR3 nucleotides read TGCGCCAGCAGCTTGGGAGGGAACACTGAAGCTTTCTTT.

The gene calls are TRBV11-2 and TRBJ2-7; the match to TRBD2 covers 7 bases. V shed 0 bases and J 6 bases; nucleotides not matched to a gene: 17. This CDR3 region has 18 residues. Germline V gene sequence: CDR1 SGHAT, CDR2 FQNNGV. CDR3 loop: CASSLEGIRAGYRCEQYF. The CDR3 bases are TGTGCCAGCAGCTTAGAGGGAATCCGAGCGGGGTATCGCTGCGAGCAGTACTTC.

The chain joins TRBV7-9 to TRBJ1-5; D gene ambiguous. The germline V gene has CDR1 SEHNR and CDR2 FQNEAQ (reference sequence). The V end lost 1 base, the J end lost 4 bases, and 8 bases lay between the germline ends. CDR3 size: 14 residues. The CDR3 DNA reads TGTGCCAGCAGCTTAGGGTTTCAGAATCAGCCCCAGCATTTT. Its translation is CASSLGFQNQPQHF.

The chain combines TRBV14 with TRBJ1-5; 7 positions match TRBD1. The germline V gene encodes CDR1 SGHDN and CDR2 FVKESK. Trimming at V came to 4 bases and at J to 3 bases, leaving 6 bases not matched to a gene. The CDR3 loop spans 15 amino acids. CDR3 loop: CASSPSGGYNQPQHF. The CDR3 bases are TGTGCCAGCAGCCCCTCAGGGGGTTACAATCAGCCCCAGCATTTT. The full variable domain, rest sourced from reference TRBV14 and TRBJ1-5, is EAGVTQFPSHSVIEKGQTVTLRCDPISGHDNLYWYRRVMGKEIKFLLHFVKESKQDESGMPNNRFLAERTGGTYSTLKVQPAELEDSGVYFCASSPSGGYNQPQHFGDGTRLSIL.

The chain combines TRBV6-5 with TRBJ1-6, with 7 positions matching TRBD1. This CDR3 has 14 residues. V shed 4 bases, J shed 9 bases, and the junction held 6 bases outside the gene matches. Germline assignment: CDR1 MNHEY and CDR2 SVGAGI. CDR3 protein: CASSSGQGGSPLHF. The CDR3 coding sequence is TGTGCCAGCAGTTCAGGTCAGGGGGGTTCACCCCTCCACTTT.

The CDR3 region is CAIAASNYEQYF. Here the CDR3 DNA reads TGTGCCATCGCAGCTAGCAACTACGAGCAGTACTTC. This sequence joins TRBV10-3 and TRBJ2-7; TRBD2 might be the D (5 bases). The CDR3 is 12 amino acids. Germline values: CDR1 ENHRY, CDR2 SYGVKD. Trimming removed 8 bases at V and 3 bases at J, with 11 bases between.

The chain combines TRBV7-3 with TRBJ1-2; D is uncertain. The CDR3 runs 13 residues. Trimming left V 5 bases short and J 4 bases short, with 11 bases between. CDR1 is SGHTA and CDR2 is FQGTGA in the germline V gene. CDR3 protein: CASSDSSSYGYTF. Here the CDR3 DNA reads TGTGCCAGCAGCGATAGCAGTTCCTATGGCTACACCTTC.